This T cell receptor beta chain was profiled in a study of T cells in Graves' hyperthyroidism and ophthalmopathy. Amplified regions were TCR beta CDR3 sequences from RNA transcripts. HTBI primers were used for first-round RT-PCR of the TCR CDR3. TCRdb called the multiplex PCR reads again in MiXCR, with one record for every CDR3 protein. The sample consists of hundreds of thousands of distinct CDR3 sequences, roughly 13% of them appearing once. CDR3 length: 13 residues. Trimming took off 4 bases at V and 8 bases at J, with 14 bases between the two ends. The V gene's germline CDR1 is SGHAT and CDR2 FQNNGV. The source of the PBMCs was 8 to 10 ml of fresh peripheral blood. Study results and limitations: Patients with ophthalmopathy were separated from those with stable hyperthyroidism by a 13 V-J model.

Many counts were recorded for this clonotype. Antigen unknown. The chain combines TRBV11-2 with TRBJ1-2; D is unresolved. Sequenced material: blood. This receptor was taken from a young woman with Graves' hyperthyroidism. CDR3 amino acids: CASSSPSASGYTF. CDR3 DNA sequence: TGTGCCAGCAGCTCCCCCTCGGCTTCCGGCTACACCTTC.